This T cell receptor (beta chain) was recovered during a study of T cell repertoires in cytomegalovirus infection. Study context: A matching HLA type, together with CMV infection, was signaled by public TCR beta signatures.

Concerning this clonotype itself: Its antigen is still unknown.

MiXCR, applied by TCRdb to the reads, yields one record per CDR3 protein. The sample consists of about 920,000 distinct CDR3 sequences, roughly 30% of them appearing once. Trimming removed 6 bases at V and 1 base at J, with 6 bases between. This CDR3 contains 12 residues. Germline V gives CDR1 SEHNR, CDR2 FQNEAQ (reference sequence). General study findings and limits: People with CMV and the relevant HLA were identified by cumulative public TCR beta family frequency.

The sequencing used cultured CD8+ T cells from PBMCs, collected from culture after CMV antigen stimulation. V and J are TRBV7-9 and TRBJ2-5; no reliable D call. The TCR originated in a human donor in good health (CMV status not recorded). Some clones in this sample may be carry-over from other donors' samples. Here the CDR3 DNA reads TGTGCCAGCAGGAGCTCCCAAGAGACCCAGTACTTC. Translated, it gives CASRSSQETQYF.